Listed below are T cell receptor beta chains from one sample, sequenced in a study of T-cell memory formation after mild COVID-19. TCRdb passed the 5' RACE reads through MiXCR, listing each CDR3 protein once. The table lists fewer than 350,000 distinct CDR3 sequences, more than 15% of them singletons. Material for sequencing was PBMCs or a T cell subset sorted from them (not recorded which). The source is a man aged 18 to 35 who had mild COVID-19 (a few samples of this study predate the infection). Cell type and time point are not known. Each CDR3 is given without its conserved first and last residue. Fields, in order: V gene, CDR3 protein.

>TRBV12-3/TRBV12-4
ASSSPGGLGDEQF
>TRBV3-1
ASSPWDSNSPLH
>TRBV6-5
ASSYWGRYYT
>TRBV9
ASSEGGSSYNEQF
>TRBV18
ASSPSPDTEAF
>TRBV5-1
ASSGGSPYNEQF
>TRBV7-9
ASSEYATGPANTEAF
>TRBV14
ASSARTTGYGYT
>TRBV12-3/TRBV12-4
ASSLDTNTEAF
>TRBV12-3/TRBV12-4
ASSFSGQGEKLF
>TRBV5-1
ASSLSGVSYNEQF
>TRBV9
ASSPRAQGKETQY
>TRBV6-5
ASSVRGTGGRNQPQH
>TRBV4-2
ASSQDTGMDTQY
>TRBV5-4
ASHPSGLNNEQY
>TRBV3-1
ASSSVWDEQY
>TRBV20-1
SADARRGNNEQF
>TRBV20-1
SAAGLRTDTQY
>TRBV7-9
ASSFEIQETQY
>TRBV7-2
ASSLAQYQETQY
>TRBV24-1
APRSGEQY
>TRBV6-1
ASRGANTGELF
>TRBV27
ASSGQGFSGANVLT
>TRBV2
ASRAGQGARDTEAF
>TRBV4-3
ASSQEDWRNYGYT
>TRBV12-3/TRBV12-4
ASSLGFGGADSLSYNEQF
>TRBV6-5
ASSSGFQETQY
>TRBV6-1
AVVVKGTAEAF
>TRBV12-3/TRBV12-4
ASSFADGGATGELF
>TRBV4-1
ASSQGNQPQH
>TRBV4-3
ASSQEWGARTQY
>TRBV7-9
ASSLRNGYT
>TRBV7-8
ASSLGDIYTYGYT
>TRBV5-1
ASSLMREETQY
>TRBV7-9
ASSRTGWTDTQY
>TRBV9
ASSVQGTNTEAF
>TRBV27
ASSLSRQLYNEQF
>TRBV6-5
ASSYSMRRSNGYT
>TRBV11-2
ASSSGQAKLSGNTIY
>TRBV3-1
ASSQDTGVGNQPQH
>TRBV5-6
ASSLWSGGLNEQF